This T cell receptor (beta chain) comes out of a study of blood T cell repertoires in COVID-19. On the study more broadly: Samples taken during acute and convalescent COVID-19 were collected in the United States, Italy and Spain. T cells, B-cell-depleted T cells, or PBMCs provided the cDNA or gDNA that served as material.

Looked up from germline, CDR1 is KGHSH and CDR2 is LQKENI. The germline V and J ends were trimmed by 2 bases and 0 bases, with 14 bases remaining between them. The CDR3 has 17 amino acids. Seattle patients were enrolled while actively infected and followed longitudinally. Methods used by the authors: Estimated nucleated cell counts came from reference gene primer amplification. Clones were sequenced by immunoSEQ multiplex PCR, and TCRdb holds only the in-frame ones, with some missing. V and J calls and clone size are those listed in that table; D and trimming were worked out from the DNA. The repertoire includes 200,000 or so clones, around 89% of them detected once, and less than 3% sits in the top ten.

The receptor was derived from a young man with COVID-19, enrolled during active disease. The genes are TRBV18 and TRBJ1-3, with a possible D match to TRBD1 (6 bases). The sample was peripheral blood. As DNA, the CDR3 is TGTGCCAGCTCACCATCCTTAGGACAGCTCTCTGGAAACACCATATATTTT. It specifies CASSPSLGQLSGNTIYF.